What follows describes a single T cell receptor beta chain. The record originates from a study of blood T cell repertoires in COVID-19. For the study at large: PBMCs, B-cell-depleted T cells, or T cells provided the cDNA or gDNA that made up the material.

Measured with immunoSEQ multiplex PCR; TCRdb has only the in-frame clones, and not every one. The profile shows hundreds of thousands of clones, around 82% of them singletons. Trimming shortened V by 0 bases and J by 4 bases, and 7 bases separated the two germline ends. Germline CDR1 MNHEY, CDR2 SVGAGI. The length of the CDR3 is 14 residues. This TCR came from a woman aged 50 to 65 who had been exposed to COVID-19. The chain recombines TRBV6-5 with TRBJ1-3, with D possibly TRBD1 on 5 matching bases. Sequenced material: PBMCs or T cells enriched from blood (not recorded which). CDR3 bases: TGTGCCAGCAGTTACTCGGACAACGGAAACACCATATATTTT. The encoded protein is CASSYSDNGNTIYF.